Listed below are T cell receptor beta chains from one sample, sequenced in a study of OX40 agonist ivuxolimab in advanced cancers. Data came from immunoSEQ multiplex PCR; TCRdb stores just in-frame clones and leaves some out. This sample yields 55,000 to 80,000 clones, of which around 87% are seen a single time; about 1.3% belongs to the top ten. The sequenced sample was CD4+ or CD8+ T cells sorted from blood, obtained in a trial of the OX40 agonist ivuxolimab. All receptors come from an adult with an advanced solid tumor such as melanoma, head and neck, liver or kidney cancer. Each CDR3 is given with its conserved first and last residue. Fields, in order: CDR3 DNA, CDR3 protein, clone size, V gene, J gene, D gene. A D gene is named only where the DNA matches it firmly. A clone size is listed for some rows: how often the clone was seen (once, few, many), or a class if it is expanded.

cdr3_nt: TGTGCCTGGACGGGACAGAACACCGGGGAGCTGTTTTTT; cdr3_aa: CAWTGQNTGELFF; clone_size: NA; v_call: TRBV30; j_call: TRBJ2-2; d_call: NA
cdr3_nt: TGTGCCAGCACCAATACCCCCGGGACAGGGATTGGGTTC; cdr3_aa: CASTNTPGTGIGF; clone_size: few; v_call: TRBV6-1; j_call: TRBJ2-7; d_call: TRBD1
cdr3_nt: TGCGCCAGCCGAGTCCTTTCTAGCACAGATACGCAGTATTTT; cdr3_aa: CASRVLSSTDTQYF; clone_size: NA; v_call: TRBV5-1; j_call: TRBJ2-3; d_call: NA
cdr3_nt: TGTGCTTCAAGGGACATCTCTGCAACTAATGAAAAACTGTTTTTT; cdr3_aa: CASRDISATNEKLFF; clone_size: NA; v_call: TRBV19; j_call: TRBJ1-4; d_call: NA
cdr3_nt: TGTGCCAGTAGTATTCGAGGGACCCAGTACTTC; cdr3_aa: CASSIRGTQYF; clone_size: NA; v_call: TRBV19; j_call: TRBJ2-5; d_call: NA
cdr3_nt: TGTGCCAGCAGTGAAGAATGGGGGAGGAGCTCCTACAATGAGCAGTTCTTC; cdr3_aa: CASSEEWGRSSYNEQFF; clone_size: few; v_call: TRBV6-1; j_call: TRBJ2-1; d_call: NA
cdr3_nt: TGTGCCAGCAGCCCCCAGGGGAGCTCCTACGAGCAGTACTTC; cdr3_aa: CASSPQGSSYEQYF; clone_size: NA; v_call: TRBV9; j_call: TRBJ2-7; d_call: NA
cdr3_nt: TGTGCCAGTAGTATCGGACAGTACAATCAGCCCCAGCATTTT; cdr3_aa: CASSIGQYNQPQHF; clone_size: NA; v_call: TRBV19; j_call: TRBJ1-5; d_call: NA
cdr3_nt: TGCAGCGTTGAAGAATCTAGCCAGCGCACAGATACGCAGTATTTT; cdr3_aa: CSVEESSQRTDTQYF; clone_size: NA; v_call: TRBV29-1; j_call: TRBJ2-3; d_call: NA
cdr3_nt: TGTGCCAGCAGCCTCCAGGACAGTTCCTACGAGCAGTACTTC; cdr3_aa: CASSLQDSSYEQYF; clone_size: NA; v_call: TRBV11-2; j_call: TRBJ2-7; d_call: NA
cdr3_nt: TGTGCCAGTAGTATGGAATGGGCTAACTATGGCTACACCTTC; cdr3_aa: CASSMEWANYGYTF; clone_size: NA; v_call: TRBV19; j_call: TRBJ1-2; d_call: NA
cdr3_nt: TGCAGTGCTCACAGGGAAGAGACCCAGTACTTC; cdr3_aa: CSAHREETQYF; clone_size: NA; v_call: TRBV20-1; j_call: TRBJ2-5; d_call: NA
cdr3_nt: TGTGCCAGCAGAGACCGAGGCGAGCAGTACTTC; cdr3_aa: CASRDRGEQYF; clone_size: NA; v_call: TRBV6-1; j_call: TRBJ2-7; d_call: NA
cdr3_nt: TGTGCCAGTTCGGTGACTAGCGGGGTCTACAATGAGCAGTTCTTC; cdr3_aa: CASSVTSGVYNEQFF; clone_size: once; v_call: TRBV5-6; j_call: TRBJ2-1; d_call: TRBD2
cdr3_nt: TGCGCCAGCAGCTCCCCCGGGAATGAAAAACTGTTTTTT; cdr3_aa: CASSSPGNEKLFF; clone_size: NA; v_call: TRBV5-1; j_call: TRBJ1-4; d_call: NA
cdr3_nt: TGTGCCAGCAGCTTGGCCGTGGGCGACTACGAGCAGTACTTC; cdr3_aa: CASSLAVGDYEQYF; clone_size: once; v_call: TRBV5-4; j_call: TRBJ2-7; d_call: NA
cdr3_nt: TGTGCCAGCAGTTTGGAGGGGAGCAATCAGCCCCAGCATTTT; cdr3_aa: CASSLEGSNQPQHF; clone_size: once; v_call: TRBV27; j_call: TRBJ1-5; d_call: NA
cdr3_nt: TGTGCCAGCGGACAGAACTATGGCTACACCTTC; cdr3_aa: CASGQNYGYTF; clone_size: few; v_call: TRBV2; j_call: TRBJ1-2; d_call: NA
cdr3_nt: TGTGCCAGCAGCGTAGGGGTAGGGGCGAGAACAGATACGCAGTATTTT; cdr3_aa: CASSVGVGARTDTQYF; clone_size: NA; v_call: TRBV9; j_call: TRBJ2-3; d_call: NA
cdr3_nt: TGTGCCAGCGCAGTCCCGGACCCCAATGAGCAGTTCTTC; cdr3_aa: CASAVPDPNEQFF; clone_size: NA; v_call: TRBV28; j_call: TRBJ2-1; d_call: NA
cdr3_nt: TGTGCTAGTGCTATGGGGGGGCACAGCTCTGGAAACACCATATATTTT; cdr3_aa: CASAMGGHSSGNTIYF; clone_size: NA; v_call: TRBV12-5; j_call: TRBJ1-3; d_call: NA
cdr3_nt: TGCGCCAGCAGGGAGATGGGGACCTCTTCGGGCACAGATACGCAGTATTTT; cdr3_aa: CASREMGTSSGTDTQYF; clone_size: NA; v_call: TRBV5-1; j_call: TRBJ2-3; d_call: NA
cdr3_nt: TGCGCCAGCAGCTTGACAGGGGCGGCCAACGTCCTGACTTTC; cdr3_aa: CASSLTGAANVLTF; clone_size: NA; v_call: TRBV5-1; j_call: TRBJ2-6; d_call: TRBD1
cdr3_nt: TGTGCCAGCAGCTTGACAGGAACCTACGAGCAGTACTTC; cdr3_aa: CASSLTGTYEQYF; clone_size: NA; v_call: TRBV5-6; j_call: TRBJ2-7; d_call: NA
cdr3_nt: TGTGCCAGCAGCTTACCCTCGGTGGGTACGCAGTATTTT; cdr3_aa: CASSLPSVGTQYF; clone_size: once; v_call: TRBV7-3; j_call: TRBJ2-3; d_call: NA
cdr3_nt: TGTGCCAGCAGCGTAGGAGGACGGCAAAACACTGAAGCTTTCTTT; cdr3_aa: CASSVGGRQNTEAFF; clone_size: NA; v_call: TRBV9; j_call: TRBJ1-1; d_call: NA
cdr3_nt: TGTGCCAGCAGCGACGGGACTAGCGGGAGGTTAAGGGAGACCCAGTACTTC; cdr3_aa: CASSDGTSGRLRETQYF; clone_size: NA; v_call: TRBV5-4; j_call: TRBJ2-5; d_call: TRBD2
cdr3_nt: TGTGCCAGCAGCTTAGCAGGGGCTGAGACCCAGTACTTC; cdr3_aa: CASSLAGAETQYF; clone_size: NA; v_call: TRBV7-9; j_call: TRBJ2-5; d_call: NA
cdr3_nt: TGTGCCAGCAGCTTGTTAGACCTGCTCGGGGGCCAAGAGACCCAGTACTTC; cdr3_aa: CASSLLDLLGGQETQYF; clone_size: NA; v_call: TRBV5-6; j_call: TRBJ2-5; d_call: NA
cdr3_nt: TGTGCCAGCAGCTTTTCGCAGGGGGCGAGGGAGCAGTACTTC; cdr3_aa: CASSFSQGAREQYF; clone_size: NA; v_call: TRBV7-9; j_call: TRBJ2-7; d_call: TRBD1
cdr3_nt: TGTGCCAGCAGTGAATCCGGTCCGTGGACAGGGGGTGAAAAACTGTTTTTT; cdr3_aa: CASSESGPWTGGEKLFF; clone_size: few; v_call: TRBV6-4; j_call: TRBJ1-4; d_call: TRBD1
cdr3_nt: TGTGCCAGCTCACCGACCTCCTACTACGAGCAGTACTTC; cdr3_aa: CASSPTSYYEQYF; clone_size: NA; v_call: TRBV18; j_call: TRBJ2-7; d_call: NA
cdr3_nt: TGTGCCAGCCTCAGACAGGGAGAGGGCTACGAGCAGTACTTC; cdr3_aa: CASLRQGEGYEQYF; clone_size: NA; v_call: TRBV18; j_call: TRBJ2-7; d_call: TRBD1
cdr3_nt: TGTGCCAGCAGTGGCCCGGACAGATTTAGCAATCAGCCCCAGCATTTT; cdr3_aa: CASSGPDRFSNQPQHF; clone_size: few; v_call: TRBV27; j_call: TRBJ1-5; d_call: NA
cdr3_nt: TGTGCCAGCAGTGCGATCACAGATACGCAGTATTTT; cdr3_aa: CASSAITDTQYF; clone_size: NA; v_call: TRBV2; j_call: TRBJ2-3; d_call: NA
cdr3_nt: TGTGCCAGAACGGACAGGGAGACCTATAGCAATCAGCCCCAGCATTTT; cdr3_aa: CARTDRETYSNQPQHF; clone_size: NA; v_call: TRBV27; j_call: TRBJ1-5; d_call: TRBD1
cdr3_nt: TGTGCCAGCAGCTTGAGGGGACAGGGCCTCATGAACACTGAAGCTTTCTTT; cdr3_aa: CASSLRGQGLMNTEAFF; clone_size: NA; v_call: TRBV5-6; j_call: TRBJ1-1; d_call: TRBD1
cdr3_nt: TGTGCCAGCAGTGAAGCGTGGGGCAGGGGGAGCAATCAGCCCCAGCATTTT; cdr3_aa: CASSEAWGRGSNQPQHF; clone_size: NA; v_call: TRBV6-1; j_call: TRBJ1-5; d_call: TRBD1
cdr3_nt: TGCGCCAGCAGCCGTCAGGACAGGGCCGGAGAGACCCAGTACTTC; cdr3_aa: CASSRQDRAGETQYF; clone_size: NA; v_call: TRBV4-1; j_call: TRBJ2-5; d_call: TRBD1
cdr3_nt: TGTGCCAGCAGCGTAGCTCCAGCCCTCAACACTGAAGCTTTCTTT; cdr3_aa: CASSVAPALNTEAFF; clone_size: NA; v_call: TRBV9; j_call: TRBJ1-1; d_call: NA
cdr3_nt: TGTGCCAGCAGCACCCCGGGGCAGGGGGATCAGCCCCAGCATTTT; cdr3_aa: CASSTPGQGDQPQHF; clone_size: NA; v_call: TRBV28; j_call: TRBJ1-5; d_call: TRBD1
cdr3_nt: TGTGCCAGCAGCAGCAACAGGGATTTTGGCAAAAACATTCAGTACTTC; cdr3_aa: CASSSNRDFGKNIQYF; clone_size: once; v_call: TRBV21-1; j_call: TRBJ2-4; d_call: NA
cdr3_nt: TGTGCCAGCAGCTTACAAGGTAGAAGCTCTGGGGCCAACGTCCTGACTTTC; cdr3_aa: CASSLQGRSSGANVLTF; clone_size: NA; v_call: TRBV7-3; j_call: TRBJ2-6; d_call: NA
cdr3_nt: TGTGCCGGGGACAGGGTCACCGGGGAGCTGTTTTTT; cdr3_aa: CAGDRVTGELFF; clone_size: NA; v_call: TRBV7-9; j_call: TRBJ2-2; d_call: TRBD1
cdr3_nt: TGTGCCAGCACCCGATGGGAGGGCCACAACGAGCAGTACTTC; cdr3_aa: CASTRWEGHNEQYF; clone_size: NA; v_call: TRBV7-2; j_call: TRBJ2-7; d_call: TRBD2
cdr3_nt: TGTGCCAGCAGCCTTTGGACTAGCGGGAGCTACGAGCAGTACTTC; cdr3_aa: CASSLWTSGSYEQYF; clone_size: NA; v_call: TRBV7-2; j_call: TRBJ2-7; d_call: TRBD2
cdr3_nt: TGTGCCAGTTGGGGGACGGAAGGCAATCAGCCCCAGCATTTT; cdr3_aa: CASWGTEGNQPQHF; clone_size: NA; v_call: TRBV28; j_call: TRBJ1-5; d_call: NA
cdr3_nt: TGTGCCAGCAGCTTAGACCAAGGCGACGAGCAGTACTTC; cdr3_aa: CASSLDQGDEQYF; clone_size: NA; v_call: TRBV7-6; j_call: TRBJ2-7; d_call: NA
cdr3_nt: TGTGCCACCAGCAGAGGGGGACAGGGCGGAGGGGAGCTGTTTTTT; cdr3_aa: CATSRGGQGGGELFF; clone_size: NA; v_call: TRBV15; j_call: TRBJ2-2; d_call: TRBD1
cdr3_nt: TGCAGCGTTGGGCAAGGGGATCAGCCCCAGCATTTT; cdr3_aa: CSVGQGDQPQHF; clone_size: NA; v_call: TRBV29-1; j_call: TRBJ1-5; d_call: NA
cdr3_nt: TGCGCCAGCAGCACTGGACAGGGAAACACCATATATTTT; cdr3_aa: CASSTGQGNTIYF; clone_size: once; v_call: TRBV5-1; j_call: TRBJ1-3; d_call: NA
cdr3_nt: TGTGCCAGCAGTGCCCGGACAGGGACGGACAATGAGCAGTTCTTC; cdr3_aa: CASSARTGTDNEQFF; clone_size: NA; v_call: TRBV6-1; j_call: TRBJ2-1; d_call: TRBD1
cdr3_nt: TGTGCCAGCAGTTTTGCCGCTTCTTCGCGGGGCTACACCTTC; cdr3_aa: CASSFAASSRGYTF; clone_size: few; v_call: TRBV27; j_call: TRBJ1-2; d_call: NA
cdr3_nt: TGTGCCAGCAGCCCAGGACTAGCGAGCCTCTACGAGCAGTACTTC; cdr3_aa: CASSPGLASLYEQYF; clone_size: NA; v_call: TRBV5-6; j_call: TRBJ2-7; d_call: TRBD2